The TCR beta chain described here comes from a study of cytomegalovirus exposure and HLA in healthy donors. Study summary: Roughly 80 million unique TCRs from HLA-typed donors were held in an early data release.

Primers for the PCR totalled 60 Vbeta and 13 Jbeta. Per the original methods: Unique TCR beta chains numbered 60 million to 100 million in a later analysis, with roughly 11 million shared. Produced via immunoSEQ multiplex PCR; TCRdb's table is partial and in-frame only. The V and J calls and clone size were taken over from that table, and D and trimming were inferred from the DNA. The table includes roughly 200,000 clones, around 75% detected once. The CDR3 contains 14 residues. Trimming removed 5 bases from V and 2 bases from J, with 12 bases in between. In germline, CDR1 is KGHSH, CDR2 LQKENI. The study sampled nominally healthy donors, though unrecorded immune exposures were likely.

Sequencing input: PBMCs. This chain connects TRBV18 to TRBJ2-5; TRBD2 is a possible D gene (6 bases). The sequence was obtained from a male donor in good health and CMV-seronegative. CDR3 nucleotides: TGTGCCAGCTCATCGGGACTGGTACAAGAGACCCAGTACTTC. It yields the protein CASSSGLVQETQYF.